A single sample is the source of the 9 T cell receptor beta chains below, sequenced in a study of T-cell reconstitution after alpha-beta-depleted transplantation in children. This sample's TCRbeta library carried unique molecular identifier barcodes. Using its own MiXCR run on the PCR reads, TCRdb lists one record per CDR3 protein. This repertoire shows 580,000 or so distinct CDR3 sequences, 23% found once; its top ten account for roughly 15%. The sequencing here drew on PBMCs, mostly from graft donor cells, taken 360 days after TCRalphabeta/CD19-depleted stem cell transplant. These receptors were obtained from a boy under three years old who had a stem cell transplant for acute myeloid leukemia, so the T cells may come from the graft donor.

This clonotype occurred many times. J is TRBJ2-5 and V is TRBV20-1; 8 nucleotides agree with TRBD2. The CDR3 length is 15 residues. CDR1 DFQATT and CDR2 SNEGSKA come from the germline V gene (reference sequence). V was pared by 6 bases and J by 7 bases, with 16 bases of the junction left unmatched. This CDR3 reads CSAVEPGGGSGTQYF. CDR3 DNA sequence: TGCAGTGCCGTAGAGCCAGGCGGGGGGAGTGGGACCCAGTACTTC.

The CDR3 sequence is CASSFGMNRQPQHF. The CDR3 nucleotides are TGTGCCAGCAGTTTTGGGATGAATCGTCAGCCCCAGCATTTT. The J gene is TRBJ1-5, the V gene TRBV28, with unresolved D. This CDR3 region has 14 residues. Per the germline V gene, CDR1 is MDHEN and CDR2 is SYDVKM. V was pared by 3 bases and J by 6 bases, with 12 bases between.

Only a few counts were recorded for this clonotype. This chain links TRBV12-3 or TRBV12-4 with TRBJ2-6, with D perhaps assigned TRBD1 or TRBD2 (5 bases each). The CDR3 consists of 15 residues. V lost 6 bases and J 5 bases, leaving 14 bases between the germline ends. The CDR3 region has the DNA TGTGCCAGCAGCCTACGGGGCTCCCGGGCCAACGTCCTGACTTTC. The encoded protein is CASSLRGSRANVLTF.

About this clonotype: A much more abundant neighbour one base away suggests this may be a read error. The chain is built from TRBV27 and TRBJ1-6; unclear D gene. Germline CDR1 and CDR2: MNHEY and SMNVEV (reference sequence). The V end lost 4 bases, the J end lost 7 bases, and 5 bases lay between the germline ends. The CDR3 extends over 12 amino acids. The CDR3 DNA reads as TGTGCCAGCAGTTACCGGAATTCACCCCTCCACTTT. It is translated as CASSYRNSPLHF.

In its sample, this clonotype was seen a few times. This rearrangement joins TRBV12-3 or TRBV12-4 to TRBJ2-2; tentative D call: TRBD2 (5 bases). The CDR3 consists of 15 residues. V gave up 5 bases and J gave up 4 bases, with 14 bases separating them. The CDR3 reads CASSPDSSPTGELFF. The DNA for the CDR3 is TGTGCCAGCAGTCCGGACTCGTCCCCCACCGGGGAGCTGTTTTTT.

This clonotype has a handful of counts. The chain joins TRBV12-3 or TRBV12-4 to TRBJ2-3; D is ambiguous. The CDR3 is 14 amino acids. The V end lost 4 bases, the J end lost 1 base, and 9 bases lay between the germline ends. CDR3 loop: CASSSPARTDTQYF. CDR3 DNA: TGTGCCAGCAGTTCCCCGGCCCGCACAGATACGCAGTATTTT.

The J gene is TRBJ1-4, the V gene TRBV12-3 or TRBV12-4; D possibly corresponds to TRBD1 (5 bases). The CDR3 runs to 13 residues. Between the trimmed V and J ends, which lost 7 bases and 10 bases, there was a span of 16 bases. In DNA form, the CDR3 reads TGTGCCAGCACCCCCGAGGGGCTAAGAAAACTGTTTTTT. It translates to CASTPEGLRKLFF.

The chain uses TRBV18 and TRBJ1-2, with TRBD1 identical over 7 bases. Per the germline V gene, CDR1 is KGHSH and CDR2 is LQKENI. The CDR3 is 13 amino acids. V lost 1 base to trimming and J lost 8 bases; unmatched junction nucleotides: 4. CDR3 nucleotide sequence: TGTGCCAGCTCACCACAGGGGGCAGGAGGCTACACCTTC. Translated, it gives CASSPQGAGGYTF. Variable domain in full (rest from reference TRBV18 and TRBJ1-2): NAGVMQNPRHLVRRRGQEARLRCSPMKGHSHVYWYRQLPEEGLKFMVYLQKENIIDESGMPKERFSAEFPKEGPSILRIQQVVRGDSAAYFCASSPQGAGGYTFGSGTRLTVV.

There are many counts of this clonotype. The chain couples TRBV20-1 to TRBJ1-1; TRBD1 might be the D (6 bases). CDR3 length: 15 amino acids. Trimming removed 1 base from V and 0 bases from J, with 12 bases in between. The germline gives CDR1 DFQATT, CDR2 SNEGSKA (reference sequence). This CDR3 is CSARALTGMNTEAFF. As DNA, the CDR3 is TGCAGTGCTAGAGCCTTGACAGGTATGAACACTGAAGCTTTCTTT.